The 29 T cell receptor beta chains reported below all come from one sample, sequenced in a study of T cell responses to AZD1222 COVID-19 vaccine (dated by TCRdb to about 2021). Libraries were made using the immunoSEQ multiplex PCR assay. TCRdb retrieved this table from immuneACCESS and kept in-frame rearrangements only. Not all clones are present; in checked studies, unresolved V genes account for under half, and no reason is known for the remainder. This sample has over 80,000 clones in its table, and about nine tenths of those were observed once. The ten largest account for 6.5% to 10% of the sample. What the time point label conveys for this sample: about 28 days (+/-7) after the second vaccine dose. Sequencing used peripheral blood, obtained 28 days after the second AZD1222 dose. These receptor sequences come from an adult who received the AZD1222 COVID-19 vaccine.

The genes are TRBV5-1 and TRBJ1-4; D is unclear. The CDR3 extends over 14 amino acids. Trimming removed 0 bases from V and 1 base from J, with 4 bases in between. The germline V gene encodes CDR1 SGHRS and CDR2 YFSETQ. The CDR3 DNA sequence: TGCGCCAGCAGCTTGGCCGGAACTAATGAAAAACTGTTTTTT. As protein: CASSLAGTNEKLFF.

This chain joins TRBV28 and TRBJ2-2; unclear D gene. The length of the CDR3 is 12 residues. CDR1 MDHEN and CDR2 SYDVKM come from the germline V gene. The V and J ends lost 3 bases and 7 bases respectively, with 6 bases between them. The CDR3 DNA follows: TGTGCCAGCAGTTTGAGTAGCGGGGAGCTGTTTTTT. As protein: CASSLSSGELFF.

The rearrangement joins TRBV19 to TRBJ1-6, with 7 bases aligning to TRBD1. Trimming at V came to 7 bases and at J to 6 bases, leaving 9 bases not matched to a gene. The CDR3 runs to 15 residues. Germline CDR1 LNHDA, CDR2 SQIVND (reference sequence). CDR3 sequence: CASTPVAGGNSPLHF. In DNA, the CDR3 is TGTGCCAGTACCCCGGTGGCAGGGGGTAATTCACCCCTCCACTTT.

This chain connects TRBV9 to TRBJ1-1; possibly TRBD1 for D (5 bases). The CDR3 is 16 residues long. The V gene's germline CDR1 is SGDLS and CDR2 YYNGEE. V lost 0 bases and J 4 bases, leaving 16 bases between the germline ends. CDR3 sequence reads: CASSVVPVEGSTEAFF. The CDR3 region has the DNA TGTGCCAGCAGCGTAGTCCCCGTAGAGGGGAGCACTGAAGCTTTCTTT. The full variable domain, its missing parts supplied by reference TRBV9 and TRBJ1-1, is DSGVTQTPKHLITATGQRVTLRCSPRSGDLSVYWYQQSLDQGLQFLIQYYNGEERAKGNILERFSAQQFPDLHSELNLSSLELGDSALYFCASSVVPVEGSTEAFFGQGTRLTVV.

This sequence joins TRBV10-2 and TRBJ1-1; 10 bases line up with TRBD1. CDR1 WSHSY and CDR2 SAAADI come from the germline V gene. This CDR3 is 13 amino acids long. With 5 bases clipped from V and 7 bases from J, the junction kept 4 bases outside the gene matches. DNA for the CDR3: TGCGCCAGCAGTCTGGGACAGGGGATTGAAGCTTTCTTT. Translating gives CASSLGQGIEAFF.

The chain carries TRBV29-1 and TRBJ1-1; D not resolved. From germline, CDR1 is SQVTM and CDR2 ANQGSEA. This CDR3 contains 14 residues. V was shortened by 2 bases and J by 4 bases, with 14 bases between the two germline ends. This CDR3 is CSVEREGSGTEAFF. CDR3 bases: TGCAGCGTTGAAAGGGAGGGAAGTGGCACTGAAGCTTTCTTT.

The V and J genes are TRBV11-3 and TRBJ2-1; TRBD1 or TRBD2 may be the D gene (5 bases each). There are 16 residues in the CDR3. CDR1 is SGHNT, CDR2 YENEEA, per germline. V lost 4 bases and J 7 bases, leaving 20 bases between the germline ends. CDR3: CASSSGSGRGANEQFF. Written as DNA, the CDR3 is TGTGCCAGCAGCTCGGGAAGCGGTCGGGGCGCGAATGAGCAGTTCTTC.

This chain uses TRBV5-5 with TRBJ1-6, with 9 bases lining up with TRBD1. CDR1 is SGHKS, CDR2 YYEKEE, per germline (reference sequence). The ends lost 4 bases at V and 7 bases at J; junction bases unmatched: 6. CDR3 length: 15 residues. The CDR3 bases are TGTGCCAGCAGCAGACAGGGGGAGAGGAATTCACCCCTCCACTTT. Its protein is CASSRQGERNSPLHF. The variable domain in full, completed from reference TRBV5-5 and TRBJ1-6, reads DAGVTQSPTHLIKTRGQQVTLRCSPISGHKSVSWYQQVLGQGPQFIFQYYEKEERGRGNFPDRFSARQFPNYSSELNVNALLLGDSALYLCASSRQGERNSPLHFGNGTRLTVT.

This clone was recorded a few times. The chain recombines TRBV28 with TRBJ2-1; 7 nucleotides agree with TRBD1. Germline CDR1 and CDR2: MDHEN and SYDVKM. The CDR3 spans 15 residues. V lost 7 bases and J lost 6; bases outside the gene matches: 12. The CDR3 DNA reads TGTGCCAGCACCGCCCCCCGGACAGGAGGCAATGAGCAGTTCTTC. It codes for CASTAPRTGGNEQFF.

The V and J genes are TRBV5-1 and TRBJ2-2, with D possibly being TRBD1 or TRBD2 (5 bases each). From germline, CDR1 is SGHRS and CDR2 YFSETQ. V was pared by 3 bases and J by 4 bases, with 16 bases between. The CDR3 contains 16 residues. The CDR3 DNA reads as TGCGCCAGCAGCTGGGCGACGGTTGGGGGCACCGGGGAGCTGTTTTTT. This gives the protein CASSWATVGGTGELFF.

This clone has only a few counts. The chain carries TRBV6-5 and TRBJ1-6; D is undetermined. Deletions cut 2 bases from V and 7 bases from J, with 9 bases between. This CDR3 contains 14 residues. CDR1 and CDR2 (germline): MNHEY, SVGAGI. CDR3 region: CASSYGVGNSPLHF. The DNA for the CDR3 is TGTGCCAGCAGTTACGGGGTAGGAAATTCACCCCTCCACTTT.

The CDR3 loop is CASSLELAGYTF. Here the CDR3 DNA reads TGTGCCAGCAGCTTAGAATTGGCTGGCTACACCTTC. J is TRBJ1-2 and V is TRBV7-9; no reliable D call. CDR1 and CDR2 from the germline V gene are SEHNR and FQNEAQ (reference sequence). Trimming shortened V by 1 base and J by 7 bases, and 7 bases separated the two germline ends. CDR3 length: 12 amino acids.

V and J are TRBV7-2 and TRBJ2-6, with unresolved D. CDR3 size: 17 residues. V was cut by 2 bases and J by 0 bases, with 11 bases left in between. The germline V gene has CDR1 SGHTA and CDR2 FQGNSA. CDR3 nucleotide sequence: TGTGCCAGCAGCTTATTATCGGGCTCCTCTGGGGCCAACGTCCTGACTTTC. This sequence encodes CASSLLSGSSGANVLTF.

The chain is built from TRBV10-3 and TRBJ1-1, with TRBD1 matching 7 bases. The CDR3 is 16 amino acids. Trimming removed 3 bases from V and 0 bases from J; junction bases left unmatched: 7. Germline lookup yields CDR1 ENHRY and CDR2 SYGVKD. CDR3 sequence: CAISDKGANMNTEAFF. In DNA form, the CDR3 reads TGTGCCATCAGTGATAAGGGGGCGAACATGAACACTGAAGCTTTCTTT.

The rearrangement links TRBV27 to TRBJ2-7; weak D call: TRBD2 (7 bases). Germline values: CDR1 MNHEY, CDR2 SMNVEV (reference sequence). There are 14 residues in the CDR3. V was pared by 3 bases and J by 2 bases, with 11 bases between. CDR3 in DNA: TGTGCCAGCAGTTTTGGGGGGGGCACCTACGAGCAGTACTTC. This codes for CASSFGGGTYEQYF.

The chain links TRBV27 to TRBJ2-4, with D perhaps TRBD1 or TRBD2 (5 bases each). Trimming shortened V by 8 bases and J by 5 bases, and 13 bases separated the two germline ends. The germline gives CDR1 MNHEY, CDR2 SMNVEV (reference sequence). The CDR3 runs 13 residues. The CDR3 DNA sequence: TGTGCCAGCGCAGCGGACACCGAAAACATTCAGTACTTC. Its protein product is CASAADTENIQYF.

CDR3 protein: CASSRGGAGYTF. The DNA of the CDR3 is TGTGCCAGCAGTCGAGGGGGCGCGGGCTACACCTTC. V usage is TRBV28 and J usage is TRBJ1-2; 7 bases fit TRBD1. The CDR3 sequence is 12 residues long. V was clipped by 5 bases and J by 8 bases; unmatched bases: 5. CDR1 and CDR2 from the germline V gene are MDHEN and SYDVKM.

This clone was detected only once. The CDR3 sequence is CASSQSEARRSMTDTQYF. The CDR3 DNA follows: TGCGCCAGCAGTCAATCCGAGGCCAGACGAAGTATGACAGATACGCAGTATTTT. This chain uses TRBV23-1 with TRBJ2-3; D is unclear. TRBV23-1 is placed among ORFs of uncertain function. CDR3 length: 18 residues. With 0 bases removed from V and 3 bases from J, the gap between germline ends came to 19 bases.

The rearrangement links TRBV6-5 to TRBJ2-7; TRBD1 might be the D (6 bases). CDR1 MNHEY and CDR2 SVGAGI come from the germline V gene. The CDR3 extends over 14 amino acids. V shed 2 bases and J shed 5 bases, with 13 bases lying between them. Written as DNA, the CDR3 is TGTGCCAGCAGTTACGGCGAACAGGGAAACGAGCAGTACTTC. Amino acid sequence: CASSYGEQGNEQYF.

This clone is a singleton in its sample. CDR3: CASSLGDRLNTEAFF. The CDR3, as DNA: TGTGCCAGCAGTTTAGGTGACCGGCTGAACACTGAAGCTTTCTTT. The V and J genes are TRBV28 and TRBJ1-1; D is unclear. CDR3 length: 15 residues. The ends were cut back, 2 bases at V and 0 bases at J, with 10 bases in the middle. Germline V gene lookup returns CDR1 MDHEN and CDR2 SYDVKM.

This rearrangement joins TRBV7-9 to TRBJ2-5; D is ambiguous. V lost 1 base and J lost 2, with 20 bases in between. CDR3 size: 18 residues. CDR1 SEHNR and CDR2 FQNEAQ come from the germline V gene (reference sequence). The CDR3 DNA follows: TGTGCCAGCAGCTTAGTTCGGGCAGCCTATGAACCACAAGAGACCCAGTACTTC. Protein sequence: CASSLVRAAYEPQETQYF. Variable domain in full (rest from reference TRBV7-9 and TRBJ2-5): DTGVSQNPRHKITKRGQNVTFRCDPISEHNRLYWYRQTLGQGPEFLTYFQNEAQLEKSRLLSDRFSAERPKGSFSTLEIQRTEQGDSAMYLCASSLVRAAYEPQETQYFGPGTRLLVL.

The chain uses TRBV6-5 and TRBJ2-7; 13 positions match TRBD2. This CDR3 region has 14 residues. Germline CDR1 is MNHEY and CDR2 is SVGAGI. J gave up 9 bases and V 10 bases, and 12 bases lay outside the gene matches. CDR3 DNA: TGTGCCACCTCGGGACTAGCGGGGACCCGAGGGCAGTACTTC. It specifies CATSGLAGTRGQYF.

The gene calls are TRBV15 and TRBJ1-3; tentatively, D is TRBD1 (6 bases). The V end lost 0 bases, the J end lost 3 bases, and 9 bases lay between the germline ends. The CDR3 covers 15 residues. Germline V gives CDR1 LNHNV, CDR2 YYDKDF (reference sequence). CDR3 amino acids: CATSRETGSGNTIYF. CDR3 coding DNA: TGTGCCACCAGCAGAGAAACAGGGAGTGGAAACACCATATATTTT.

The chain has TRBV20-1 and TRBJ2-3, with a tentative D call TRBD2 (5 bases). This CDR3 region has 16 residues. Trimming removed 3 bases from V and 8 bases from J, with 24 bases in between. The germline V gene encodes CDR1 DFQATT and CDR2 SNEGSKA (reference sequence). CDR3 region: CSASGPAGISRGTQYF. The CDR3 region has the DNA TGCAGTGCTAGTGGCCCTGCCGGGATCTCACGGGGTACGCAGTATTTT.

The gene calls are TRBV28 and TRBJ1-5; D gene unclear. Germline V lookup: CDR1 MDHEN, CDR2 SYDVKM. Trimming pared 2 bases from V and 2 bases from J, leaving 10 bases between. This CDR3 is built from 15 residues. As DNA, the CDR3 is TGTGCCAGCAGTTTAGGTCGGTTCGGCAATCAGCCCCAGCATTTT. It encodes CASSLGRFGNQPQHF.

The chain is built from TRBV6-2 or TRBV6-3 and TRBJ2-7; TRBD2 agrees at 11 bases. V was pared by 4 bases and J by 4 bases, with 6 bases of the junction left unmatched. The CDR3 is 15 amino acids. Germline assignment: CDR1 MNHEY and CDR2 SVGEGT. The CDR3 DNA reads TGTGCCAGCAGTTCCAGGCTAGCGGGAGGATACGAGCAGTACTTC. It is translated as CASSSRLAGGYEQYF.

J is TRBJ2-7 and V is TRBV5-1; D is possibly TRBD2 (5 bases). The CDR3 extends over 15 amino acids. The V end lost 3 bases, the J end lost 7 bases, and 20 bases lay between the germline ends. CDR1 SGHRS and CDR2 YFSETQ come from the germline V gene. The CDR3 nucleotides are TGCGCCAGCAGCTGGACGGCCGGGCGGGCGCGTGAGCAGTACTTC. Encoded protein: CASSWTAGRAREQYF.

The gene calls are TRBV28 and TRBJ2-2; a possible D gene is TRBD2 (6 bases). Trimming pared 1 base from V and 1 base from J, leaving 10 bases between. The germline gives CDR1 MDHEN, CDR2 SYDVKM. This CDR3 is 16 amino acids long. The CDR3 spells CASSLLQGGNTGELFF. The CDR3 DNA reads as TGTGCCAGCAGTTTATTGCAGGGAGGGAACACCGGGGAGCTGTTTTTT.

This rearrangement joins TRBV7-9 to TRBJ2-2; D may be TRBD1 (8 bases). The CDR3 covers 18 residues. Germline CDR1 SEHNR, CDR2 FQNEAQ (reference sequence). Trimming shortened V by 1 base and J by 1 base, and 16 bases separated the two germline ends. The CDR3 spells CASSLGDYRGKNTGELFF. The CDR3 region has the DNA TGTGCCAGCAGCTTAGGGGACTACAGGGGGAAGAACACCGGGGAGCTGTTTTTT.